This T cell receptor beta chain was sequenced during a study of blood T cells in healthy people across ages. Overall study context: Through template switching, about one barcoded beta molecule was captured per two T cells, as measured in model experiments.

It was with a sample-barcoded 5' primer and a J-beta primer mix that a second PCR of about 7 to 12 cycles was run. One entry per CDR3 protein results from TCRdb running MiXCR on the 5' RACE reads. The repertoire holds roughly 800,000 distinct CDR3 sequences, 58% seen once, with over 20% in the top ten. Trimming removed 5 bases from V and 3 bases from J; junction bases left unmatched: 10. Germline CDR1 reads MDHEN; CDR2 reads SYDVKM. The CDR3 sequence is 15 residues long. Study-wide points: Unsorted PBMCs ruled out conclusive naive versus antigen-experienced comparison. The authors considered diversity estimates from one million T cells to be underestimates. In long-lived donors, naive CD4+ cell counts and diversity exceeded those of aged donors.

This clonotype appeared a single time. Its target is unknown. V and J are TRBV28 and TRBJ2-7; TRBD1 matches at 7 bases. The sample taken for sequencing was blood. The sequence was collected from a man aged 25 to 45 in good health. CDR3 in DNA: TGTGCCAGCAGTCTCAGGGACAGACAAAACTACGAGCAGTACTTC. This translates into CASSLRDRQNYEQYF.